The T cell receptor beta chain described here comes from a study of cytomegalovirus exposure and HLA in healthy donors. Broader study findings: Using the classifier, cytomegalovirus status was reportedly diagnosed with high specificity and sensitivity.

CDR1 SGHRS and CDR2 YFSETQ come from the germline V gene. The CDR3 loop spans 15 amino acids. Concerning this clone: The antigen remains undetermined. The junction differs from germline at one of its ends, possibly a read error.

The primer mix had 60 Vbeta and 13 Jbeta primers. Data came from immunoSEQ multiplex PCR; TCRdb stores just in-frame clones and leaves some out. The sample has some 200,000 clones, 82% seen once; the top ten hold 6.5%. What was sequenced was PBMCs. V and J are TRBV5-1 and TRBJ2-6; D might be TRBD1 (5 bases). The origin of this receptor is a woman between 45 and 65 years old in good health and CMV-seropositive. The CDR3 reads CASTLDVSGANGLTF. The CDR3 DNA sequence: TGCGCCAGTACTTTGGATGTCTCTGGGGCCAACGGCCTGACTTTC.